The 5 T cell receptor beta chains below come from one sample, sequenced in a study of blood T cell repertoires in COVID-19. Using immunoSEQ multiplex PCR, the repertoire was profiled, and TCRdb retains in-frame clones only, with some absent. The sample has more than 200,000 clones; 80% to 90% are singletons. Sequencing was done on a sample of peripheral blood. The source is a man aged 30 to 39 with active or convalescent COVID-19.

The chain employs TRBV7-2 and TRBJ2-5; tentative D call: TRBD2 (5 bases). V lost 5 bases and J lost 5, with 24 bases in between. The length of the CDR3 is 17 residues. Germline V gene lookup returns CDR1 SGHTA and CDR2 FQGNSA. In DNA form, the CDR3 reads TGTGCCAGCAGCCCCCGGGGATTAGGTCCGAGCCGGGAGACCCAGTACTTC. Translating gives CASSPRGLGPSRETQYF. Full variable domain (remainder filled in from reference TRBV7-2 and TRBJ2-5): GAGVSQSPSNKVTEKGKDVELRCDPISGHTALYWYRQSLGQGLEFLIYFQGNSAPDKSGLPSDRFSAERTGGSVSTLTIQRTQQEDSAVYLCASSPRGLGPSRETQYFGPGTRLLVL.

V is TRBV21-1 and J is TRBJ2-7; the D call TRBD2 from the table was never checked on the DNA. TRBV21-1 is a known pseudogene. There are 15 residues in the CDR3. The CDR3 loop is CASSKDGYDLREQYF. The CDR3 DNA follows: TGTGCCAGCAGCAAAGATGGCTATGACTTGCGAGAGCAGTACTTC.

V is TRBV4-1 and J is TRBJ2-3; TRBD1 matches 7 bases. The V and J ends lost 0 bases and 0 bases, in that order; junction bases with no gene match: 9. The CDR3 consists of 18 residues. Germline CDR1 and CDR2: MGHRA and YSYEKL. DNA of the CDR3: TGCGCCAGCAGCCAAGAGCGAGGGGGCGATCCGAGCACAGATACGCAGTATTTT. Protein: CASSQERGGDPSTDTQYF.

This chain uses TRBV27 with TRBJ2-2, with a weak D call TRBD1 (6 bases). The ends were cut back, 7 bases at V and 1 base at J, with 13 bases in the middle. CDR3 size: 15 residues. Germline V lookup: CDR1 MNHEY, CDR2 SMNVEV (reference sequence). The CDR3 region has the DNA TGTGCCAGCACCGATAAGGGACAGAACACCGGGGAGCTGTTTTTT. Translating gives CASTDKGQNTGELFF.

The J gene is TRBJ2-1, the V gene TRBV5-8, with 7 bases lining up with TRBD1. Germline lookup yields CDR1 SGHTS and CDR2 YDEGEE. This CDR3 region has 16 residues. The junction had 6 bases not matched to a gene; V was cut back by 1 base and J by 2 bases. As DNA, the CDR3 is TGTGCCAGCAGCTTGACAGGGGCTCCTACCTACAATGAGCAGTTCTTC. This codes for CASSLTGAPTYNEQFF. The full variable domain, rest sourced from reference TRBV5-8 and TRBJ2-1, is EAGVTQSPTHLIKTRGQQATLRCSPISGHTSVYWYQQALGLGLQFLLWYDEGEERNRGNFPPRFSGRQFPNYSSELNVNALELEDSALYLCASSLTGAPTYNEQFFGPGTRLTVL.